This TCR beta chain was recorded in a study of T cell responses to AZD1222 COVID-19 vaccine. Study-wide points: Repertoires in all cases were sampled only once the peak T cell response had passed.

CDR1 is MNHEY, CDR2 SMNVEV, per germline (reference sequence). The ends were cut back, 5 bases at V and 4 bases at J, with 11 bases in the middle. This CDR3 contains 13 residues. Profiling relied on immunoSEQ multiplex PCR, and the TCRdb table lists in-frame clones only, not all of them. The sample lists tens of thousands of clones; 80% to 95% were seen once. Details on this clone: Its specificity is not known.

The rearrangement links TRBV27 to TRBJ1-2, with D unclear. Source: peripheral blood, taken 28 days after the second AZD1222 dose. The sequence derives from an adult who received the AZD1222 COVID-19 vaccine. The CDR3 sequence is CASSQRALYGYTF. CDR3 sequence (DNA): TGTGCCAGCAGTCAACGAGCCCTCTATGGCTACACCTTC.